This TCR beta chain was observed in a study of T cell repertoires in cytomegalovirus infection. The overall study: Public TCR beta signature analysis indicated the presence of both CMV infection and matching HLA type.

Germline CDR1 SNHLY, CDR2 FYNNEI. The CDR3 spans 12 residues. Trimming left V 2 bases short and J 9 bases short, with 10 bases between. MiXCR, run by TCRdb on the reads, gives a single entry per CDR3 protein. The data show about 680,000 distinct CDR3 sequences, 24% seen once. This clonotype was seen only a few times. This sequence originates from a human donor in good health (CMV status not recorded). Some clones in this sample may be carry-over from other donors' samples. The J gene is TRBJ2-5, the V gene TRBV2; no definite D call. The sequenced sample consisted of CD8+ T cells from PBMCs. CDR3 amino acids: CASSELAVAQYF. The CDR3 DNA follows: TGTGCCAGCAGTGAACTCGCGGTGGCCCAGTACTTC.